This TCR beta chain was captured by sequencing in a study of vaccination and CD4 T cells after COVID-19 (dated by TCRdb to 2021 to 2024). Context from the whole study: Convalescent patients had a positive SARS-CoV-2 result on nasal swab PCR, and of these patients, several had mild disease and one had severe disease. The convalescent cohort included six males and four females, with two Hispanic individuals, seven Caucasians, two Asians and one multiracial person. Participants got two doses of the Pfizer-BioNTech BNT162b2 vaccine (n=8) or two doses of the Moderna mRNA-1273 vaccine (n=2). Post-COVID blood samples were collected from convalescent patients a median of around 96 days after diagnosis, with a range of about 30 to 161 days. Post-vaccine blood samples were obtained a median of roughly 75 days after the second vaccine dose, with a range of roughly 12 to 250 days. For stimulating the cultures, overlapping spike peptide pools were used, derived from SARS-CoV-2 as well as from the common cold coronaviruses HCoV-NL63, HCoV-OC43 and HCoV-229E. In control cultures, a CEFX viral epitope pool was used as positive control, an HIV-1 Nef peptide pool was used as negative control, or no peptide was added. The spike-specific CD4+ TCR repertoire was compared before and after mRNA vaccination in nine to ten COVID-19 convalescent patients and a few infection-naive healthy vaccine recipients. What the research found in general, with its limitations: Among the post-vaccine SARS-CoV-2-reactive clones in convalescent patients, a median around 85% showed up only after vaccination, which suggests vaccine-specific priming. Of the vaccine-specific clones found in convalescent patients, nearly all (304 of 307) were mono-reactive for SARS-CoV-2 spike instead of being cross-reactive with common cold coronaviruses. The median count of SARS-CoV-2-reactive clonotypes went up from 20 to 25 after infection to 38 after vaccination, although the change was not significant. The study included relatively few convalescent patients and did not analyze early timepoints after natural infection.

The method behind the library was PCR. DNA from cultured CD4+ T cells underwent TCR sequencing with the Oncomine TCR Beta short-read assay at the Johns Hopkins FTIC core. The QIAamp micro DNA kit was used to extract genomic DNA from the cultured CD4+ T cells. Oncomine TCR Beta libraries made from cultured CD4+ T cells were pooled using unique dual indexes and sequenced on an Illumina iSeq 100. On the study's bioinformatics: Non-productive sequences were filtered out, and CDR3s that did not start with C, did not end with F or W, or were shorter than 7 amino acids were discarded. Antigen-specific clonotypes were identified with the MANAFEST web application by comparing peptide-stimulated wells with reference and other culture wells. An FDR below 0.05, an odds ratio above 5, and a productive frequency above 0.1% in at least two of three replicate wells were required for clones to be considered positive. Cross-reactive clonotypes were defined as significantly expanded in both SARS-CoV-2 spike wells and at least one common cold coronavirus spike condition. Levenshtein distances (stringdist) and unrooted phylogenetic trees (ape) in R version 3.6.1 were used to assess CDR3 homology. The raw public data were reprocessed by TCRdb itself: fastp quality trimming at Q25, MiXCR clonotype calling, in-frame beta chains only. Rows with a matching CDR3 protein are joined into one entry that keeps the most common DNA and genes. The authors' filters were not applied to this entry. Within this sample are some 11,000 distinct CDR3 sequences, with roughly half of them counted one time only. Together, the top ten hold less than 20% of the sample.

Points on this clonotype: This receptor's antigen is unknown. Within one base of it there is no much larger clone, and no base qualities were kept.

CDR3 length: 18 amino acids, cysteine to phenylalanine. Only the CDR3 part of the read is kept: 54 bases, read in frame from the first base. CDR1 MDHEN and CDR2 SYDVKM were looked up in the germline V gene. Cut back by 5 bases and 0 bases, the V and J ends lie 21 bases apart. Per the publication, the treatment or condition label means: approximately nine-day PBMC culture with coronavirus spike peptide pools or control peptides (ViraFEST assay). To expand antigen-specific T cells with peptide pools and then pick out the expanded clonotypes through TCR sequencing, the study relied on the ViraFEST assay. The convalescent patients' positive SARS-CoV-2 PCR tests were from March to December 2020, which was before the Alpha, Beta and Delta variants emerged in the United States. PBMCs were cultured at a few million per well in IMDM supplemented with approximately 5% human AB serum and around 9.5 IU/ml IL-2, with about 9 ug/ml peptide pools added. On days 3 and 7, half of the culture medium was replaced with fresh IL-2-containing medium. CD4+ T cells were isolated after roughly 10 days of culture through negative selection using the EasySep CD4+ T cell isolation kit. PBMCs were separated from whole blood using Ficoll-Paque Plus gradient centrifugation and then either used fresh or cryopreserved at -140C. Triplicate wells were generally used for each culture condition.

The sequence links TRBV28 to TRBJ2-3; the D gene is not confidently resolved. The receptor was derived from a human donor who had recovered from COVID-19. Sequenced input: CD4+ T cells from blood, cultured in vitro. The CDR3 here reads CASSRPPAAYSSTDTQYF. The bases are TGTGCCAGCAGTCGGCCCCCCGCAGCTTATTCTAGCACAGATACGCAGTATTTT.